The 11 T cell receptor beta chains given below trace back to one sample, sequenced in a study of cytomegalovirus exposure and HLA in healthy donors. PCR amplification relied on 60 Vbeta primers (plus 13 Jbeta primers). The repertoire was sequenced with immunoSEQ multiplex PCR; TCRdb's copy has only in-frame clones and lacks some. The data hold about 130,000 clones, with roughly 80% observed a single time. What was sequenced was PBMCs. Receptors originate from a female donor in good health and CMV-seronegative.

In this sample, this clone turned up a few times. J is TRBJ2-1 and V is TRBV10-3, with D perhaps matching TRBD1 (6 bases). Trimming pared 6 bases from V and 10 bases from J, leaving 10 bases between. The CDR3 covers 11 residues. Germline-derived CDR1 and CDR2 are ENHRY and SYGVKD. CDR3 sequence reads: CAISTGTEQFF. CDR3 coding DNA: TGTGCCATCAGCACCGGGACAGAGCAGTTCTTC.

This sequence joins TRBV27 and TRBJ1-2, with D perhaps TRBD1 (6 bases). The CDR3 is 14 amino acids. Germline-derived CDR1 and CDR2 are MNHEY and SMNVEV (reference sequence). Trimming pared 5 bases from V and 2 bases from J, leaving 12 bases between. The CDR3 DNA reads TGTGCCAGCAGTGGGTTGGACAGAAACTATGGCTACACCTTC. It translates to CASSGLDRNYGYTF.

The rearrangement links TRBV4-1 to TRBJ1-2; no reliable D call. Germline V lookup: CDR1 MGHRA, CDR2 YSYEKL. V lost 1 base and J lost 1, with 10 bases in between. This CDR3 is built from 15 residues. This CDR3 is CASSQGERNNYGYTF. CDR3 sequence (DNA): TGCGCCAGCAGCCAAGGTGAGAGGAATAACTATGGCTACACCTTC.

J is TRBJ2-4 and V is TRBV10-3; D unresolved. Germline V gene lookup returns CDR1 ENHRY and CDR2 SYGVKD. The ends were cut back, 10 bases at V and 1 base at J, with 14 bases in the middle. This CDR3 has 14 amino acids. The CDR3 coding sequence is TGTGCCACGAGCATAGAGGTTGCCAAAAACATTCAGTACTTC. It yields the protein CATSIEVAKNIQYF.

J is TRBJ2-2 and V is TRBV5-4, with D perhaps matching TRBD1 (5 bases). CDR1 is SGHNT and CDR2 is YYREEE in the germline V gene (reference sequence). The CDR3 has 13 residues. With 6 bases removed from V and 7 bases from J, the gap between germline ends came to 13 bases. The CDR3 nucleotides read TGTGCCAGCAAATCCAGGGTCCACGGGGAGCTGTTTTTT. Protein product: CASKSRVHGELFF.

CDR3 in DNA: TGTGCCAGTAGTATTCGGGGAATTAGCTGGGAGACCCAGTACTTC. Its translation is CASSIRGISWETQYF. This sequence joins TRBV19 and TRBJ2-5; tentatively, D is TRBD2 (5 bases). The V and J ends lost 3 bases and 5 bases respectively, with 16 bases between them. Germline lookup yields CDR1 LNHDA and CDR2 SQIVND (reference sequence). CDR3 length: 15 amino acids.

This clone has a handful of counts. This chain links TRBV18 with TRBJ1-5; D unclear. Trimming stripped 0 bases from V and 3 bases from J, with 9 bases between. Germline V gene sequence: CDR1 KGHSH, CDR2 LQKENI. CDR3 size: 15 residues. CDR3 bases: TGTGCCAGCTCACCACCGGGGAGGGTCAATCAGCCCCAGCATTTT. This translates into CASSPPGRVNQPQHF.

Note on this clone: Compared with germline, one end of the junction differs, possibly owing to a read error. This sequence joins TRBV6-1 and TRBJ1-2, with TRBD1 matching 8 bases. The CDR3 runs to 15 residues. CDR1 and CDR2 (germline): MNHNS, SASEGT. The CDR3 bases are TGTACCAGCGCGGGGCTAGGACAGGGAGACTATGGCTACACCTTC. Translation: CTSAGLGQGDYGYTF.

This clone turned up a few times. The chain recombines TRBV2 with TRBJ1-2; tentatively, D is TRBD1 (5 bases). CDR1 is SNHLY and CDR2 is FYNNEI in the germline V gene. V lost 7 bases, J lost 2 bases, and 26 bases lay in between. The CDR3 spans 18 residues. Written as DNA, the CDR3 is TGTGCCAGCAACCCCCTTGGTCCCAGGGAGGTCCCAAACTATGGCTACACCTTC. It yields the protein CASNPLGPREVPNYGYTF.

The V and J genes are TRBV30 and TRBJ2-7; possibly TRBD1 for D (6 bases). V dropped 4 bases and J dropped 0 bases, with 16 bases sitting between them. Germline CDR1 and CDR2: GTSNPN and SVGIG (reference sequence). The CDR3 runs to 15 residues. CDR3 coding DNA: TGTGCCTGGAAATTGGGGGCCAGAAGCTCCTACGAGCAGTACTTC. It encodes CAWKLGARSSYEQYF.

The V gene is TRBV7-9, the J gene TRBJ2-1, with 16 bases identical to TRBD2. CDR1 SEHNR and CDR2 FQNEAQ come from the germline V gene (reference sequence). V lost 3 bases, J lost 6 bases, and 8 bases stayed unmatched. The CDR3 totals 18 residues. The CDR3 spells CASSLGLAGGRDPNEQFF. The CDR3 DNA is TGTGCCAGCAGCTTGGGACTAGCGGGAGGGCGCGACCCCAATGAGCAGTTCTTC.